This is a list of T cell receptor beta chains from one sample in a study of neurological immune-mediated disorders. Each CDR3 protein is one row after TCRdb ran MiXCR on the 5' RACE reads. The table has about 50,000 distinct CDR3 sequences, 3% to 4% seen once. The source material was PBMCs. All receptors derive from a man aged 35 to 55 with multiple sclerosis. Each CDR3 is given without its conserved first and last residue.

V	J	length	CDR3
TRBV3-1	TRBJ1-2	12	ASSLGVTEYGYT
TRBV10-1	TRBJ2-7	11	ASSESDSGEQY
TRBV7-2	TRBJ1-1	11	ASSLAQIGEAF
TRBV9	TRBJ1-1	12	ASSVGGVNTEAF
TRBV6-5	TRBJ2-5	14	ASSNGLAGGLGTQY
TRBV27	TRBJ1-5	14	ASRPRQGLSNQPQH
TRBV11-2	TRBJ2-5	14	ASSLGLTGDGETQY
TRBV12-3/TRBV12-4	TRBJ1-2	11	ASSLKKAYGYT
TRBV5-6	TRBJ1-6	12	ASSLVGYNSPLH
TRBV20-1	TRBJ2-2	13	SARDPGVGTGELF
TRBV7-2	TRBJ2-1	13	ASSVDRGGYNEQF
TRBV5-1	TRBJ1-1	12	ASSLGQANTEAF
TRBV5-1	TRBJ1-1	12	ASRAGAMNTEAF
TRBV24-1	TRBJ2-5	12	ATSDFIGGGTQY
TRBV29-1	TRBJ2-1	13	SVPGGASSYNEQF
TRBV15	TRBJ1-2	13	ATSKGTDLTISYT
TRBV5-4	TRBJ2-5	13	ASSYGLAGQETQY
TRBV12-3/TRBV12-4	TRBJ1-6	10	ATRGPNSPLH
TRBV12-3/TRBV12-4	TRBJ2-5	10	ASTATEETQY
TRBV10-3	TRBJ2-7	13	AISSTGDRTHEQY
TRBV10-3	TRBJ2-3	9	AISSTDTQY
TRBV20-1	TRBJ2-7	14	SASGAAGGHSYEQY
TRBV7-2	TRBJ1-5	13	ASSLDRGQGQPQH
TRBV11-2	TRBJ2-4	14	ASSLQPQQGGNIQY
TRBV9	TRBJ2-1	12	ASTSGGDGNEQF
TRBV5-1	TRBJ1-3	14	ASSTTGIHSGNTIY
TRBV6-5	TRBJ2-5	15	ASSQPRLAGGEETQY
TRBV29-1	TRBJ2-3	11	SAGGGRKDTQY
TRBV5-5	TRBJ1-5	13	ASSPQGIRHQPQH
TRBV12-3/TRBV12-4	TRBJ2-3	11	ASRSGETDTQY
TRBV9	TRBJ2-5	6	ASSSQY
TRBV10-3	TRBJ1-5	13	AISAVAVGNQPQN
TRBV5-1	TRBJ1-1	11	ASSLVQGTEAF
TRBV3-1	TRBJ1-6	12	ASSPLSYNSPLH
TRBV12-3/TRBV12-4	TRBJ2-5	12	ASTLEGGEETQY
TRBV6-6	TRBJ2-3	13	ASRGLAIDTDTQY
TRBV4-2	TRBJ2-3	14	ASSQDSGESTDTQY
TRBV28	TRBJ1-2	13	ASIPQSVVNYGYT
TRBV10-3	TRBJ2-4	11	AISESGLNIQY
TRBV20-1	TRBJ2-5	14	SAIPALAGVQETQY
TRBV12-3/TRBV12-4	TRBJ1-5	13	ASSSGQGANQPQH
TRBV20-1	TRBJ1-5	11	SARESVVQPQN
TRBV4-2	TRBJ2-1	14	ASSQGLAGNYNEQF
TRBV29-1	TRBJ2-1	12	SVVRPGGYNEQF
TRBV9	TRBJ2-6	14	ASSVVARSGAKVLT
TRBV5-1	TRBJ2-3	13	ASSLDGSNTDTQY